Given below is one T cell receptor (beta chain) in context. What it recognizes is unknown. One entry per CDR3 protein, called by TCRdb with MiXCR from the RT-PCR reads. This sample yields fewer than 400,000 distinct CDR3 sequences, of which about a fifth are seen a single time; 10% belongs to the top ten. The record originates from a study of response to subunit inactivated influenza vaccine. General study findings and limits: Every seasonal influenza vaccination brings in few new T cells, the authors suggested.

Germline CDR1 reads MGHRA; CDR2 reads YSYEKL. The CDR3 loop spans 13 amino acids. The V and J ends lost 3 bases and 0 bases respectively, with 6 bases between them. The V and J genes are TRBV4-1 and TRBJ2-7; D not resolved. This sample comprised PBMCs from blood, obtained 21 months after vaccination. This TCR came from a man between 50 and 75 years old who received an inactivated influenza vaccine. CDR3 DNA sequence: TGCGCCAGCAGCCAGGGTGTCTCCTACGAGCAGTACTTC. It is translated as CASSQGVSYEQYF.